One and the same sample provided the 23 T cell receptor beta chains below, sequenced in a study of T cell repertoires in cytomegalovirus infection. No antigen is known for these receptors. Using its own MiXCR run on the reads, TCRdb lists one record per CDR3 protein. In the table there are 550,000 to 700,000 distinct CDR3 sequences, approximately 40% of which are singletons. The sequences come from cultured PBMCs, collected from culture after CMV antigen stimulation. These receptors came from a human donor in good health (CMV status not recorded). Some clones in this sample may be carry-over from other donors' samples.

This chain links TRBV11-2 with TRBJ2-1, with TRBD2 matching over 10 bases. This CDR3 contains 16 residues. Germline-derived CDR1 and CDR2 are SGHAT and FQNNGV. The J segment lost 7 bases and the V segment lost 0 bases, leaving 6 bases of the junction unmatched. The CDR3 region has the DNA TGTGCCAGCAGCTTAGAAATAGCGGGGGGACAGAATGAGCAGTTCTTC. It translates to CASSLEIAGGQNEQFF.

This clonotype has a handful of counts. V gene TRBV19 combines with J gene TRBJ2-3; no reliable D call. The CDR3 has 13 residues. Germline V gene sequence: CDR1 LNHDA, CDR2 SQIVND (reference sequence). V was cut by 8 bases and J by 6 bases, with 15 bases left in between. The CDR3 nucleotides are TGTGCCAGTGCGGCGCGGTCGACGGATACGCAGTATTTT. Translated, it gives CASAARSTDTQYF.

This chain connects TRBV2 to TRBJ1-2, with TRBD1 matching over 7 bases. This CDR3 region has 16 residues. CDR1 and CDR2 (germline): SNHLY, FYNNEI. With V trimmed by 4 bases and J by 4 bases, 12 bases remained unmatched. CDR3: CASSAQGPTSRYGYTF. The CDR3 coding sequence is TGTGCCAGCAGTGCACAGGGGCCAACTTCTCGCTATGGCTACACCTTC.

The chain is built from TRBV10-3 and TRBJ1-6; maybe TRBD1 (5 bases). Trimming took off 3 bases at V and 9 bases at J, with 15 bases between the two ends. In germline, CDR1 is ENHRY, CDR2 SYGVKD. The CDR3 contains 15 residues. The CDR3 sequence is CAISDGGAQGSPLHF. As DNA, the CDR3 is TGTGCCATCAGTGATGGCGGGGCGCAGGGTTCACCCCTCCACTTT.

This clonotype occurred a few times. The CDR3: CASSQEEVTTDGYTF. CDR3 sequence (DNA): TGCGCCAGCAGCCAAGAAGAGGTGACGACGGATGGCTACACCTTC. The chain is built from TRBV4-1 and TRBJ1-2, with D unresolved. V was pared by 0 bases and J by 6 bases, with 14 bases between. The CDR3 length is 15 residues. Per germline, CDR1 MGHRA and CDR2 YSYEKL.

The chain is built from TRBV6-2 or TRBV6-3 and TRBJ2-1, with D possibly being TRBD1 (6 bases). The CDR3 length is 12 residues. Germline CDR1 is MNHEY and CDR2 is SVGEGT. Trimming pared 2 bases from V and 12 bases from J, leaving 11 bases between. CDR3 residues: CASSYGGQPQFF. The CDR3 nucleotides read TGTGCCAGCAGTTACGGGGGACAACCGCAGTTCTTC.

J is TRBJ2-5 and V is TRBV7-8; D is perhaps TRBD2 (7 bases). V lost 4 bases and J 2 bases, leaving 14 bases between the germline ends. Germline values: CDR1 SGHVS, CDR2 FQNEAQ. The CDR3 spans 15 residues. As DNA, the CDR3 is TGTGCCAGCAGCTCCCTAGGGGGGGATCAAGAGACCCAGTACTTC. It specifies CASSSLGGDQETQYF.

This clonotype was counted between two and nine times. The CDR3: CASSLVGGRNNYEQYF. CDR3 DNA: TGTGCCAGCAGCTTAGTTGGTGGGAGGAACAACTACGAGCAGTACTTC. This sequence joins TRBV7-2 and TRBJ2-7; D may be TRBD2 (6 bases). CDR3 length: 16 residues. Germline-derived CDR1 and CDR2 are SGHTA and FQGNSA. V was pared by 1 base and J by 3 bases, with 16 bases between.

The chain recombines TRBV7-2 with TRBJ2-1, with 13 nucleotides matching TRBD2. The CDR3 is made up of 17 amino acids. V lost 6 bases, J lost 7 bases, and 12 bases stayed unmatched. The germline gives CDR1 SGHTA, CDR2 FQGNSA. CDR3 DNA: TGTGCCAGCAGACATACTAGCGGGGGGGTTTACGCGAATGAGCAGTTCTTC. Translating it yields CASRHTSGGVYANEQFF.

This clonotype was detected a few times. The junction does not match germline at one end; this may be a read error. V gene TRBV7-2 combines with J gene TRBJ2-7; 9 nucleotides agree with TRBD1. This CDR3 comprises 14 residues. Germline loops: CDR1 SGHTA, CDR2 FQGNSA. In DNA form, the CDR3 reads TGTGCCAGCAGCTTTAGTCCCCCTCGGGACAGGGCCTTCTTC. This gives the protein CASSFSPPRDRAFF.

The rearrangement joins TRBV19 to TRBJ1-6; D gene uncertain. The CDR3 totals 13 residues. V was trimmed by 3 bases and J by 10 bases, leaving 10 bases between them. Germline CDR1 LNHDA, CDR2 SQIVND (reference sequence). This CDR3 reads CASSIELGSPLHF. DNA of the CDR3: TGTGCCAGTAGTATCGAACTTGGCTCACCCCTCCACTTT.

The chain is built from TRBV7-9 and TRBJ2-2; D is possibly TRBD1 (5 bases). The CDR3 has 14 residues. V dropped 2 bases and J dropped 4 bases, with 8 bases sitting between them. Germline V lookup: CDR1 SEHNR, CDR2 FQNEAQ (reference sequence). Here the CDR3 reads CASSLIRGTGELFF. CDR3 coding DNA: TGTGCCAGCAGCTTAATTAGGGGCACCGGGGAGCTGTTTTTT.

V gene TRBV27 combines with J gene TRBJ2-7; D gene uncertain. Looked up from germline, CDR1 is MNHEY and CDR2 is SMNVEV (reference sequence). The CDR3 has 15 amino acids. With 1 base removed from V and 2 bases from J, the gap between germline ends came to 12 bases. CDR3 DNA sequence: TGTGCCAGCAGTTTATTTTCAGGATCGGCCTACGAGCAGTACTTC. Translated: CASSLFSGSAYEQYF.

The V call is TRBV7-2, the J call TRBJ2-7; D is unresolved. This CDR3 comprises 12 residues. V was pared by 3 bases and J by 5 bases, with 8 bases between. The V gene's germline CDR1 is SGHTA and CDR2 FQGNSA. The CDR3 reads CASSFSANEQYF. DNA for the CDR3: TGTGCCAGCAGCTTTTCAGCAAACGAGCAGTACTTC.

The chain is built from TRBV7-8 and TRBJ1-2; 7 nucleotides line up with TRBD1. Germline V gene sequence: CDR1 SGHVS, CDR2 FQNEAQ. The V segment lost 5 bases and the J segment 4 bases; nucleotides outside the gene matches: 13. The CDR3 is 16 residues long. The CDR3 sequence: CASSILSRDSPYGYTF. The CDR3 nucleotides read TGTGCCAGCAGCATTCTATCCCGGGACAGCCCCTATGGCTACACCTTC.

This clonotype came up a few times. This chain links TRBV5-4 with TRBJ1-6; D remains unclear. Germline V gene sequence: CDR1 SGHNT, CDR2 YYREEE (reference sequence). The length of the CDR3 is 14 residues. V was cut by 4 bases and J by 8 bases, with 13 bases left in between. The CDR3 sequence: CASSQRNTDSPLHF. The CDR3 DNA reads TGTGCCAGCAGCCAACGAAACACCGATTCACCCCTCCACTTT.

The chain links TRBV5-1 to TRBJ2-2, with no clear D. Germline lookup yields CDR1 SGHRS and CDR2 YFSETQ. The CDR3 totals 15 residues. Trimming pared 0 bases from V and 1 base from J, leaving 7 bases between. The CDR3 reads CASSLGQVNTGELFF. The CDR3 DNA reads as TGCGCCAGCAGCTTGGGGCAGGTGAACACCGGGGAGCTGTTTTTT. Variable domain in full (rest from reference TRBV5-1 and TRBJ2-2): KAGVTQTPRYLIKTRGQQVTLSCSPISGHRSVSWYQQTPGQGLQFLFEYFSETQRNKGNFPGRFSGRQFSNSRSEMNVSTLELGDSALYLCASSLGQVNTGELFFGEGSRLTVL.

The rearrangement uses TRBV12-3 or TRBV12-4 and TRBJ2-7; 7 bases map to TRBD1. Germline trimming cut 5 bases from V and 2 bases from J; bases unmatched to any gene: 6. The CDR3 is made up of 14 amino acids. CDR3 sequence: CASSPQQGTYEQYF. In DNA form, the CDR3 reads TGTGCCAGCAGTCCTCAACAGGGGACCTACGAGCAGTACTTC.

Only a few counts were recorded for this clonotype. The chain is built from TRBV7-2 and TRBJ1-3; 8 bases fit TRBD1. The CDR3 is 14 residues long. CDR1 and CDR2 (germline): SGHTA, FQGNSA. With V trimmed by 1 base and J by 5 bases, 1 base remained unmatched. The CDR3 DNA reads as TGTGCCAGCAGCTTAGACAGGGGGAGAAACACCATATATTTT. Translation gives CASSLDRGRNTIYF.

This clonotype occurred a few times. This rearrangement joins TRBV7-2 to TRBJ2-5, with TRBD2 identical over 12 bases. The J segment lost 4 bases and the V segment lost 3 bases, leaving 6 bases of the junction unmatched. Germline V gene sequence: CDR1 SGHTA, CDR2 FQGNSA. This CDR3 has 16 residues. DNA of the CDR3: TGTGCCAGCAGCTTGCGGGCTAGCGGGAGGGTAGAGACCCAGTACTTC. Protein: CASSLRASGRVETQYF.

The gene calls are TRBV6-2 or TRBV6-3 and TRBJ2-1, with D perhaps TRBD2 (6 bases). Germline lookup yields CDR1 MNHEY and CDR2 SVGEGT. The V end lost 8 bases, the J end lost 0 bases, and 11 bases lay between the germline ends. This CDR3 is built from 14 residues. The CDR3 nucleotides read TGTGCCAGCGGAGGGGCCCCCTCCTACAATGAGCAGTTCTTC. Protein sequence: CASGGAPSYNEQFF.

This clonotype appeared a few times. Written as DNA, the CDR3 is TGTGCCAGCAGCCGTGCGGGGTCTGGGGCCAACGTCCTGACTTTC. The encoded protein is CASSRAGSGANVLTF. The V gene is TRBV7-2, the J gene TRBJ2-6, with D maybe TRBD2 (6 bases). The CDR3 sequence is 15 residues long. CDR1 SGHTA and CDR2 FQGNSA come from the germline V gene. Trimming took 5 bases from V and 1 from J, leaving 9 bases between them.

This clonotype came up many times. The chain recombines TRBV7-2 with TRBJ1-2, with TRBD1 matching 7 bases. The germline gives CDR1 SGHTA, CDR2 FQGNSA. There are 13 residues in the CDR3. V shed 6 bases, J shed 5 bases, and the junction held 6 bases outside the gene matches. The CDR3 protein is CASSLGQSYGYTF. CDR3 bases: TGTGCCAGCAGTTTGGGACAGTCTTATGGCTACACCTTC.